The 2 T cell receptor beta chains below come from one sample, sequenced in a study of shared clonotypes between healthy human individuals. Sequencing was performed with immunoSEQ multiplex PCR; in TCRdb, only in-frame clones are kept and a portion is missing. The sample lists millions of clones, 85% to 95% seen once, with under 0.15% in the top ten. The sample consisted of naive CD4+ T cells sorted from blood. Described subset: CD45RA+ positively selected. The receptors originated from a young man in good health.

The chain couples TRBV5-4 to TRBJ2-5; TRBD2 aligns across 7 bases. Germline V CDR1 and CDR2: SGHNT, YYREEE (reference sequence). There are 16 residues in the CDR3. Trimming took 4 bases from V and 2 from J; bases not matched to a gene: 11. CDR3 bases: TGTGCCAGCAGCAAGCTAGCGGAGATGGGACAAGAGACCCAGTACTTC. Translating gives CASSKLAEMGQETQYF.

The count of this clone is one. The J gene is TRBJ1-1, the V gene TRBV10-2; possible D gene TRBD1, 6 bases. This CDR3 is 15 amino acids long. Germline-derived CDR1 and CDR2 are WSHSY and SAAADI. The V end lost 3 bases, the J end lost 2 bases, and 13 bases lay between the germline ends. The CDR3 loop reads CASSDPGAANTEAFF. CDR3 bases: TGCGCCAGCAGTGACCCAGGGGCAGCCAACACTGAAGCTTTCTTT.